The 8 T cell receptor beta chains listed next were all sequenced from one sample in a study of blood T cell repertoires in COVID-19 (dated by TCRdb to the early 2020s). The library was generated by the immunoSEQ multiplex PCR assay. Entries here come from immuneACCESS through TCRdb and include only in-frame sequences with V and J called. Some clones fail to appear in such tables; in the studies checked, an unresolved V gene covers under half of the shortfall, and the cause of the remainder is unknown. In this sample the table shows more than 140,000 clones, about 83% of which occur a single time. The top ten clones comprise approximately 1.4% of the sample. Sequencing was carried out using peripheral blood. Receptor source: a human donor in a cohort sampled during active COVID-19.

The V gene is TRBV19, the J gene TRBJ1-1; 8 nucleotides agree with TRBD1. The CDR3 sequence is 12 residues long. The V segment lost 5 bases and the J segment 10 bases; nucleotides outside the gene matches: 6. Germline-derived CDR1 and CDR2 are LNHDA and SQIVND (reference sequence). CDR3 nucleotide sequence: TGTGCCAGTAGTGGACAGGGCCCCCGAGCTTTCTTT. It specifies CASSGQGPRAFF.

V is TRBV9 and J is TRBJ2-7; TRBD1 agrees at 8 bases. With 4 bases clipped from V and 3 bases from J, the junction kept 6 bases outside the gene matches. Germline V gives CDR1 SGDLS, CDR2 YYNGEE. The CDR3 runs to 14 residues. In DNA form, the CDR3 reads TGTGCCAGCAGCACCAGGACAGGGAACTACGAGCAGTACTTC. Encoded protein: CASSTRTGNYEQYF. The variable domain in full, with the rest retrieved from reference TRBV9 and TRBJ2-7, is DSGVTQTPKHLITATGQRVTLRCSPRSGDLSVYWYQQSLDQGLQFLIQYYNGEERAKGNILERFSAQQFPDLHSELNLSSLELGDSALYFCASSTRTGNYEQYFGPGTRLTVT.

The chain employs TRBV19 and TRBJ2-3; 7 nucleotides agree with TRBD1. V shed 2 bases, J shed 0 bases, and the junction held 5 bases outside the gene matches. Germline CDR1 LNHDA, CDR2 SQIVND (reference sequence). The CDR3 has 16 residues. The CDR3 region is CASSIRGGQSTDTQYF. CDR3 nucleotide sequence: TGTGCCAGTAGTATAAGAGGGGGACAGAGCACAGATACGCAGTATTTT.

V gene TRBV27 combines with J gene TRBJ2-1, with TRBD2 identical over 14 bases. CDR1 is MNHEY and CDR2 is SMNVEV in the germline V gene (reference sequence). The V gene end was trimmed by 3 bases and the J gene end by 1 base; junction bases not matched to a gene: 2. The CDR3 length is 17 residues. The CDR3 sequence is CASSFRLAGGSYNEQFF. In DNA, the CDR3 is TGTGCCAGCAGTTTTCGACTAGCGGGAGGGTCCTACAATGAGCAGTTCTTC.

The CDR3 reads CAIAGGIANYGYTF. CDR3 sequence (DNA): TGTGCCATCGCTGGCGGGATAGCTAACTATGGCTACACCTTC. This sequence joins TRBV10-3 and TRBJ1-2, with D uncertain. V lost 8 bases and J lost 0, with 13 bases in between. This CDR3 contains 14 residues. Germline loops: CDR1 ENHRY, CDR2 SYGVKD.

The chain recombines TRBV7-8 with TRBJ2-2, with TRBD1 identical over 8 bases. This CDR3 is 16 amino acids long. The junction had 10 bases not matched to a gene; V was cut back by 7 bases and J by 3 bases. Germline V gene lookup returns CDR1 SGHVS and CDR2 FQNEAQ. The CDR3 DNA is TGTGCCAGCAAGCTTAGATACAGGGGGGACACCGGGGAGCTGTTTTTT. Its translation is CASKLRYRGDTGELFF.

This chain connects TRBV10-3 to TRBJ2-1; 8 positions agree with TRBD1. CDR1 is ENHRY and CDR2 is SYGVKD in the germline V gene. The CDR3 contains 15 residues. V lost 5 bases to trimming and J lost 0 bases; unmatched junction nucleotides: 3. CDR3 bases: TGTGCCATCAGTTGGACAGGGAGCTCCTACAATGAGCAGTTCTTC. Residues: CAISWTGSSYNEQFF.

The CDR3 sequence is CASSYYPGKGTDTQYF. CDR3 DNA sequence: TGTGCCAGCAGTTACTATCCAGGGAAAGGCACAGATACGCAGTATTTT. This chain joins TRBV6-5 and TRBJ2-3, with TRBD1 as a possible D gene (5 bases). The ends were cut back, 1 base at V and 1 base at J, with 12 bases in the middle. The CDR3 covers 16 residues. The V gene's germline CDR1 is MNHEY and CDR2 SVGAGI.